This TCR beta chain was identified in a study of shared clonotypes between healthy human individuals. Source study methods: Because ImmunoSEQ provided only junction sequences with no quality scores, the filtering differed. Some clones are missing from TCRdb's copy, which holds only in-frame ones; the method was immunoSEQ multiplex PCR. V, J and clone size were drawn from that table, and D and trimming were deduced from the DNA. The sample yields around 1,100,000 clones, roughly 80% seen once. The CDR3 runs 14 residues. CDR1 and CDR2 from the germline V gene are SNHLY and FYNNEI. Trimming left V 4 bases short and J 0 bases short, with 9 bases between. Points on this clone: The target antigen is unknown. Other DNA sequences from this sample encode an identical CDR3 as well.

Overall study results and limits: As a rule, naive subsets had a larger estimated richness than memory subsets.

This clonotype originated in a man younger than 35 in good health. Some clones in this sample may be carry-over from other donors' samples. The chain combines TRBV2 with TRBJ1-1, with D tentatively TRBD1 (6 bases). Sequences were obtained from memory CD4+ T cells from PBMCs. The subset: CD45RA-negative fraction. The CDR3 DNA reads TGTGCCAGCAGTGCACAGGGTATGAACACTGAAGCTTTCTTT. It translates to CASSAQGMNTEAFF.